This TCR beta chain was sequenced during a study of cytomegalovirus exposure and HLA in healthy donors. PCR used 60 Vbeta primers and 13 Jbeta primers. Profiling relied on immunoSEQ multiplex PCR, and the TCRdb table lists in-frame clones only, not all of them. This sample has roughly 44,000 clones, with 81% found just once. This clone was picked up a small number of times. The antigen remains unidentified. Study-wide results and limits: Accurate HLA-A and HLA-B prediction from TCR beta sequences was reported for most subjects.

This CDR3 contains 14 residues. Trimming took off 3 bases at V and 5 bases at J, with 11 bases between the two ends. Germline V lookup: CDR1 MNHEY, CDR2 SMNVEV (reference sequence). V usage is TRBV27 and J usage is TRBJ2-1; a weak D match, TRBD2 (6 bases). The receptor's source is a man in his fifties or sixties in good health and CMV-seronegative. Sequenced: PBMCs. Written as DNA, the CDR3 is TGTGCCAGCAGTTTGATTCTAGCGAACAATGAGCAGTTCTTC. Its translation: CASSLILANNEQFF.